These 30 T cell receptor beta chains originate from one sample sequenced in a study of CD8+ T cells in alopecia areata. Treatment indicated: oral pan-JAK inhibitor, 5-10 mg twice daily. RNA was extracted and reverse transcribed into cDNA as the sequencing template. This table comes from immunoSEQ multiplex PCR, and its TCRdb copy is limited to in-frame clones, with some not included. The sample includes 200,000 to 250,000 clones, 35% to 40% of them seen just once. The sample consisted of CD4+ T cells sorted from blood, taken between weeks 30 and 35, from a patient treated with tofacitinib. The receptors here all came from a human donor with alopecia areata.

The chain couples TRBV7-9 to TRBJ1-5, with D possibly TRBD1 on 5 matching bases. The CDR3 consists of 15 residues. Germline CDR1 reads SEHNR; CDR2 reads FQNEAQ (reference sequence). V lost 1 base to trimming and J lost 3 bases, with 10 bases between them. CDR3 sequence (DNA): TGTGCCAGCAGCTTAGAGCAGGGCGCCAATCAGCCCCAGCATTTT. It codes for CASSLEQGANQPQHF.

A note on this clone: A much more abundant neighbour one base away suggests this may be a read error. CDR3 nucleotides: TGTGCCAGCAGCCGACAGGGGTACGAGCAGTACTTC. It specifies CASSRQGYEQYF. The chain is built from TRBV6-6 and TRBJ2-7; 8 nucleotides match TRBD1. CDR3 length equals 12 residues. Losses at the gene ends were 6 bases for V and 4 bases for J; bases not matched to a gene: 2. Germline-derived CDR1 and CDR2 are MNHNY and SVGAGI (reference sequence).

This clone came up a few times. J is TRBJ2-1 and V is TRBV4-1; no definite D call. The CDR3 has 16 residues. CDR1 and CDR2 from the germline V gene are MGHRA and YSYEKL. V dropped 0 bases and J dropped 9 bases, with 18 bases sitting between them. CDR3 amino acids: CASSQEGRYPGGEQFF. The CDR3 DNA is TGCGCCAGCAGCCAAGAGGGAAGGTACCCAGGTGGTGAGCAGTTCTTC.

This clone was found a few times. The chain joins TRBV7-9 to TRBJ2-7; TRBD1 or TRBD2 may be the D gene (5 bases each). The CDR3 spans 14 residues. V shed 5 bases and J shed 2 bases, with 13 bases lying between them. The germline V gene encodes CDR1 SEHNR and CDR2 FQNEAQ (reference sequence). The CDR3 sequence is CASSPGTVAYEQYF. For the CDR3, the DNA is TGTGCCAGCAGCCCGGGGACCGTCGCCTACGAGCAGTACTTC.

The chain combines TRBV29-1 with TRBJ1-1; unclear D gene. Trimming removed 6 bases from V and 1 base from J, with 15 bases in between. This CDR3 region has 14 residues. The germline V gene encodes CDR1 SQVTM and CDR2 ANQGSEA. The CDR3 protein is CSVLSRQRNTEAFF. CDR3 nucleotide sequence: TGCAGCGTCCTCAGTCGGCAGAGGAACACTGAAGCTTTCTTT.

The chain combines TRBV15 with TRBJ2-7; 7 bases fit TRBD1. CDR3 length equals 15 residues. Trimming at V came to 3 bases and at J to 4 bases, leaving 9 bases not matched to a gene. Germline CDR1 is LNHNV and CDR2 is YYDKDF (reference sequence). The CDR3 region is CATSSASGQMYEQYF. DNA of the CDR3: TGTGCCACCAGCAGCGCCTCGGGACAGATGTACGAGCAGTACTTC.

The chain has TRBV9 and TRBJ2-7, with TRBD1 matching 7 bases. Germline values: CDR1 SGDLS, CDR2 YYNGEE. CDR3 length equals 14 residues. J gave up 6 bases and V 4 bases, and 10 bases lay outside the gene matches. DNA of the CDR3: TGTGCCAGCAGCCCTCAGACAGGGACGGGCGAGCAGTACTTC. It encodes CASSPQTGTGEQYF.

This clone was seen more than once but under ten times. The chain combines TRBV29-1 with TRBJ1-1; D gene unclear. Germline V gene data show CDR1 as SQVTM and CDR2 as ANQGSEA. V lost 7 bases and J 0 bases, leaving 9 bases between the germline ends. The CDR3 has 12 residues. DNA for the CDR3: TGCAGCGGGGGTACTATGAACACTGAAGCTTTCTTT. It encodes CSGGTMNTEAFF.

The rearrangement links TRBV6-1 to TRBJ1-5; D gene ambiguous. This CDR3 comprises 14 residues. Germline loops: CDR1 MNHNS, CDR2 SASEGT. The V end lost 6 bases, the J end lost 5 bases, and 14 bases lay between the germline ends. CDR3 bases: TGTGCCAGCAGAGATAACAGAATCGATCAGCCCCAGCATTTT. Protein sequence: CASRDNRIDQPQHF.

The chain has TRBV29-1 and TRBJ1-5, with D possibly matching TRBD1 (5 bases). Germline CDR1 SQVTM, CDR2 ANQGSEA. Trimming pared 5 bases from V and 0 bases from J, leaving 8 bases between. The length of the CDR3 is 13 residues. Here the CDR3 DNA reads TGCAGCGTTAGCGACAGTAGCAATCAGCCCCAGCATTTT. Its translation: CSVSDSSNQPQHF.

Here the CDR3 DNA reads TGTGCCAGCAGTTTTAGCGGGAGACAAGAGACCCAGTACTTC. It is translated as CASSFSGRQETQYF. This chain connects TRBV6-6 to TRBJ2-5; the match to TRBD2 covers 9 bases. The germline CDR1 and CDR2 sequences are MNHNY and SVGAGI (reference sequence). The CDR3 extends over 14 amino acids. V lost 4 bases, J lost 2 bases, and 2 bases stayed unmatched.

This clone was recorded a few times. J is TRBJ2-7 and V is TRBV30; 7 nucleotides agree with TRBD1. V was pared by 0 bases and J by 3 bases, with 5 bases of the junction left unmatched. Germline values: CDR1 GTSNPN, CDR2 SVGIG (reference sequence). The CDR3 loop spans 14 amino acids. CDR3 loop: CAWSVRRQGYEQYF. The DNA for the CDR3 is TGTGCCTGGAGTGTACGTAGACAGGGCTACGAGCAGTACTTC.

The gene calls are TRBV6-5 and TRBJ1-1; possibly TRBD1 for D (6 bases). V shed 6 bases and J shed 3 bases, with 11 bases lying between them. This CDR3 region has 13 residues. Per the germline V gene, CDR1 is MNHEY and CDR2 is SVGAGI. The CDR3 DNA is TGTGCCAGCAGAAGGGGGGCATACACTGAAGCTTTCTTT. Encoded protein: CASRRGAYTEAFF.

This clone appeared once. Mismatch with germline at one junction end may stem from a read error. The same CDR3 arises from other DNA sequences in this sample as well. The chain is built from TRBV5-1 and TRBJ1-1; D is unresolved. The CDR3 runs to 14 residues. Germline V gene sequence: CDR1 SGHRS, CDR2 YFSETQ. In DNA, the CDR3 is TGCGCCAGCAGCTCCGGAGGTGGGAACACTGAGGCTTTCTTT. This translates into CASSSGGGNTEAFF. Together with reference TRBV5-1 and TRBJ1-1, the CDR3 gives the full variable domain: KAGVTQTPRYLIKTRGQQVTLSCSPISGHRSVSWYQQTPGQGLQFLFEYFSETQRNKGNFPGRFSGRQFSNSRSEMNVSTLELGDSALYLCASSSGGGNTEAFFGQGTRLTVV.

This clone was detected only a few times. The genes are TRBV19 and TRBJ2-6, with D possibly matching TRBD1 (7 bases). The CDR3 totals 16 residues. Germline-derived CDR1 and CDR2 are LNHDA and SQIVND (reference sequence). V shed 5 bases and J shed 7 bases, with 18 bases lying between them. This CDR3 is CASSVPGGREANVLTF. In DNA form, the CDR3 reads TGTGCCAGTAGTGTCCCAGGGGGGCGGGAAGCCAACGTCCTGACTTTC. Full variable domain (outside the CDR3, taken from reference TRBV19 and TRBJ2-6): DGGITQSPKYLFRKEGQNVTLSCEQNLNHDAMYWYRQDPGQGLRLIYYSQIVNDFQKGDIAEGYSVSREKKESFPLTVTSAQKNPTAFYLCASSVPGGREANVLTFGAGSRLTVL.

The chain combines TRBV6-5 with TRBJ1-4; D may be TRBD1 (6 bases). Germline V lookup: CDR1 MNHEY, CDR2 SVGAGI. The V gene lost 6 bases and the J gene lost 5 bases, with 13 bases spanning the gap. CDR3 length equals 14 residues. Here the CDR3 reads CASRSTGKNEKLFF. CDR3 nucleotide sequence: TGTGCCAGCAGATCCACAGGGAAAAATGAAAAACTGTTTTTT.

This clone was seen a few times. The chain couples TRBV19 to TRBJ2-1, with 9 bases fitting TRBD1. The CDR3 loop spans 15 amino acids. V shed 7 bases, J shed 8 bases, and the junction held 12 bases outside the gene matches. Germline CDR1 LNHDA, CDR2 SQIVND (reference sequence). CDR3 sequence reads: CASTSTLTGGDEQFF. The CDR3 DNA sequence: TGTGCCAGTACTTCCACCCTAACAGGGGGCGATGAGCAGTTCTTC.

With regard to this clone: Other DNA sequences in the same sample also yield this CDR3. The chain carries TRBV30 and TRBJ1-1; D is unresolved. CDR3 length: 13 amino acids. V lost 0 bases to trimming and J lost 2 bases, with 7 bases between them. CDR1 GTSNPN and CDR2 SVGIG come from the germline V gene (reference sequence). CDR3 nucleotides: TGTGCCTGGAGTGTGTCCTCAAACACTGAAGCTTTCTTT. Its translation is CAWSVSSNTEAFF.

The CDR3 DNA follows: TGTGCCAGCAGCACCCAGGGAGGGAACACTGAAGCTTTCTTT. It is translated as CASSTQGGNTEAFF. The V and J genes are TRBV7-3 and TRBJ1-1, with a tentative D call TRBD1 (5 bases). The CDR3 extends over 14 amino acids. The ends were cut back, 5 bases at V and 1 base at J, with 11 bases in the middle. Germline V CDR1 and CDR2: SGHTA, FQGTGA.

This chain connects TRBV5-1 to TRBJ2-1, with 10 bases lining up with TRBD2. The CDR3 is 15 amino acids. The trim removed 7 bases at V and 6 bases at J, leaving 10 bases unmatched. Germline-derived CDR1 and CDR2 are SGHRS and YFSETQ. CDR3 bases: TGCGCCAGCCAGGGAGGTATAGCGGGGGGCAATGAGCAGTTCTTC. As protein: CASQGGIAGGNEQFF.

The V and J genes are TRBV7-9 and TRBJ1-2; TRBD1 might be the D (5 bases). V was trimmed by 5 bases and J by 6 bases, leaving 13 bases between them. Per germline, CDR1 SEHNR and CDR2 FQNEAQ (reference sequence). This CDR3 has 13 residues. CDR3 nucleotides: TGTGCCAGCAGCCCGGGCAGGGTCAATGGCTACACCTTC. Protein: CASSPGRVNGYTF. Complete variable domain (other parts from reference TRBV7-9 and TRBJ1-2): DTGVSQNPRHKITKRGQNVTFRCDPISEHNRLYWYRQTLGQGPEFLTYFQNEAQLEKSRLLSDRFSAERPKGSFSTLEIQRTEQGDSAMYLCASSPGRVNGYTFGSGTRLTVV.

The CDR3 here is CASSYSGGVYQPQHF. CDR3 DNA: TGTGCCAGCAGTTACTCTGGGGGGGTCTATCAGCCCCAGCATTTT. V gene TRBV6-5 combines with J gene TRBJ1-5, with a tentative D call TRBD1 (5 bases). The length of the CDR3 is 15 residues. V was shortened by 0 bases and J by 5 bases, with 11 bases between the two germline ends. CDR1 and CDR2 (germline): MNHEY, SVGAGI.

The chain carries TRBV18 and TRBJ1-1; TRBD1 matches at 7 bases. The length of the CDR3 is 13 residues. Germline assignment: CDR1 KGHSH and CDR2 LQKENI. J gave up 7 bases and V 3 bases, and 5 bases lay outside the gene matches. The CDR3 protein is CASSPSRDSEAFF. The CDR3 DNA sequence: TGTGCCAGCTCACCCAGTAGGGACAGTGAAGCTTTCTTT.

V and J are TRBV25-1 and TRBJ1-1; D is ambiguous. The CDR3 totals 13 residues. Germline CDR1 reads MGHDK; CDR2 reads SYGVNS. Trimming shortened V by 0 bases and J by 8 bases, and 10 bases separated the two germline ends. The CDR3 region is CASSEYREAEAFF. The CDR3, as DNA: TGTGCCAGCAGTGAATATAGGGAAGCCGAAGCTTTCTTT. The full variable domain, completed using reference TRBV25-1 and TRBJ1-1, is EADIYQTPRYLVIGTGKKITLECSQTMGHDKMYWYQQDPGMELHLIHYSYGVNSTEKGDLSSESTVSRIRTEHFPLTLESARPSHTSQYLCASSEYREAEAFFGQGTRLTVV.

J is TRBJ2-3 and V is TRBV2; 12 nucleotides line up with TRBD2. The CDR3 has 16 residues. The germline CDR1 and CDR2 sequences are SNHLY and FYNNEI. The V and J ends lost 7 bases and 1 base, in that order; junction bases with no gene match: 6. The CDR3 is CASMGRLAGGTDTQYF. The CDR3 nucleotides read TGTGCCAGCATGGGCCGACTAGCGGGGGGCACAGATACGCAGTATTTT. Filled out from reference TRBV2 and TRBJ2-3, the complete variable domain reads EPEVTQTPSHQVTQMGQEVILRCVPISNHLYFYWYRQILGQKVEFLVSFYNNEISEKSEIFDDQFSVERPDGSNFTLKIRSTKLEDSAMYFCASMGRLAGGTDTQYFGPGTRLTVL.

V gene TRBV9 combines with J gene TRBJ2-1; D is uncertain. The V end was cut by 2 bases, the J end by 5 bases, with 2 bases between. CDR3 size: 11 residues. Per the germline V gene, CDR1 is SGDLS and CDR2 is YYNGEE. The CDR3 sequence: CASSVNNEQFF. CDR3 bases: TGTGCCAGCAGCGTTAACAATGAGCAGTTCTTC.

CDR3 sequence: CASSQGEGSTGELFF. The CDR3 DNA reads as TGCGCCAGCAGCCAAGGGGAAGGGTCCACCGGGGAGCTGTTTTTT. The V gene is TRBV4-1, the J gene TRBJ2-2; no clear D gene. Per the germline V gene, CDR1 is MGHRA and CDR2 is YSYEKL. The CDR3 contains 15 residues. Trimming stripped 1 base from V and 4 bases from J, with 10 bases between.

The chain employs TRBV25-1 and TRBJ1-5; D gene uncertain. Germline values: CDR1 MGHDK, CDR2 SYGVNS. With 4 bases removed from V and 2 bases from J, the gap between germline ends came to 6 bases. The CDR3 is 13 amino acids. For the CDR3, the DNA is TGTGCCAGCAGTGGGAGGGGCAATCAGCCCCAGCATTTT. Protein product: CASSGRGNQPQHF.

This clone was seen more than once but under ten times. The chain links TRBV7-2 to TRBJ1-5; D remains unclear. The CDR3 covers 12 residues. The V and J ends lost 3 bases and 3 bases respectively, with 3 bases between them. Germline assignment: CDR1 SGHTA and CDR2 FQGNSA. CDR3 residues: CASSFINQPQHF. CDR3 nucleotides: TGTGCCAGCAGCTTCATCAATCAGCCCCAGCATTTT. The full variable domain, rest sourced from reference TRBV7-2 and TRBJ1-5, is GAGVSQSPSNKVTEKGKDVELRCDPISGHTALYWYRQSLGQGLEFLIYFQGNSAPDKSGLPSDRFSAERTGGSVSTLTIQRTQQEDSAVYLCASSFINQPQHFGDGTRLSIL.

This clone was recorded a few times. This rearrangement joins TRBV11-2 to TRBJ2-7; no definite D call. V gave up 0 bases and J gave up 1 base, with 7 bases separating them. The length of the CDR3 is 14 residues. CDR1 SGHAT and CDR2 FQNNGV come from the germline V gene. The CDR3 coding sequence is TGTGCCAGCAGCTTAGATCGTTTTTCCTACGAGCAGTACTTC. This codes for CASSLDRFSYEQYF. The variable domain in full, completed from reference TRBV11-2 and TRBJ2-7, reads EAGVAQSPRYKIIEKRQSVAFWCNPISGHATLYWYQQILGQGPKLLIQFQNNGVVDDSQLPKDRFSAERLKGVDSTLKIQPAKLEDSAVYLCASSLDRFSYEQYFGPGTRLTVT.